This note documents a single T cell receptor (beta chain) sequence. The table lists this clonotype with a few counts. What this receptor recognizes is not known. Per-base quality was not reported, and no clone a single base away is much larger than it. This sample is drawn from a study of spatial heterogeneity in lung cancer (dated by TCRdb to between 2019 and 2020). Background for the entire study: Beta-chain transcripts were consistently detected in greater numbers than alpha-chain transcripts, which likely reflects a higher abundance of beta-chain transcripts. In the raw uncorrected reads, each unique combination of TCR and UMI appeared on average more than ten times. In non-small cell lung cancer, the study quantitatively compared TCR alpha and beta repertoires across several tumor regions, matched nontumor lung, and blood. TCR repertoire features were related to nonsynonymous mutation counts determined by whole-exome sequencing of tumor tissue. At surgery, both alpha and beta chains were TCR-sequenced in about 200 tumor regions, fewer than 80 matched nontumor lung samples and some 56 PBMC samples.

Libraries were constructed by 5' RACE. The sample was run on a NextSeq 500. To allow correction of PCR and sequencing errors, the TCR library protocol tagged every TCR cDNA molecule with a unique molecular identifier. The authors processed their data as follows. TCR identification, UMI-based error correction and CDR3 extraction were performed with Decombinator tools. TCRs above a frequency of 2 per 1,000, corresponding to the top 1% of the tumor frequency distribution, were defined as expanded. Renyi diversity was computed with the R vegan package after each repertoire had been subsampled 100 times to 5,000 TCRs. CDR3 similarity networks were constructed using string-kernel similarity of amino acid triplets, with links drawn between CDR3s whose pairwise similarity was above 0.82. TCRdb handled the public reads itself, with Q25 trimming in fastp and clone calling in MiXCR, and kept productive beta chains. Rows with one shared CDR3 protein collapse into an entry with the most common genes and DNA. TCRdb's processing, not the authors' own work, is the source of the V and J calls. The sample yields more than 35,000 distinct CDR3 sequences; roughly 5% were counted once. In total, the top ten clones hold more than 25% of the sample.

Germline trimming: 1 base from V, 0 bases from J; junction bases outside gene matches: 4. The cysteine opens and the phenylalanine closes a CDR3 of 16 amino acids. The retained sequence is limited to the CDR3, 48 bases, with the frame set at the first base. Sequences SGHRS (CDR1) and YFSETQ (CDR2) are obtained from the germline V gene. The time point label on this specimen signifies: sample taken at primary tumor resection. Without any cell sorting, TCR sequencing was performed on whole RNA extracted either from tumor and nontumor lung tissue or from cryopreserved PBMC samples. Donors were about 70 patients with early-stage, untreated non-small cell lung cancer from the lung TRACERx cohort. Only patients with enough RNA available from two or more tumor regions were chosen for TCR sequencing. The paper as a whole reports these results and caveats: Additional single-cell paired TCR alpha and beta sequencing was considered necessary to confirm, at a functional level, the hypothesis that regional TCRs recognize regional mutations. Ubiquitous expanded tumor TCRs showed up in blood more often at tumor resection than at routine follow-up.

The sequence is built from TRBV5-1 and TRBJ2-1; 7 junctional bases match TRBD2. Source: PBMCs, taken at surgery. This TCR came from a female donor with early-stage non-small cell lung cancer. In nucleotide form, the sequence is TGCGCCAGCAGCTTGCGTGCGGGGGTCTCCTACAATGAGCAGTTCTTC. Its amino acids are CASSLRAGVSYNEQFF.